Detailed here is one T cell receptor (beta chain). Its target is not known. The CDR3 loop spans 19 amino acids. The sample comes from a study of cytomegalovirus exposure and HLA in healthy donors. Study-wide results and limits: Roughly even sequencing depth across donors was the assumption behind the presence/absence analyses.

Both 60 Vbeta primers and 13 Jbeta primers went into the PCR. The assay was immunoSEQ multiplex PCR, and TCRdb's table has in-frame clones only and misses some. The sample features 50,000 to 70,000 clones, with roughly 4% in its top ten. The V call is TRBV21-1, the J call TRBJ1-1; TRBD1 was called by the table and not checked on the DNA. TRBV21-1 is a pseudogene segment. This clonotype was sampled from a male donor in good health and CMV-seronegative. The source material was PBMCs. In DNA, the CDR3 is TGTGCCAGACCCCTCAGGGGGTATAAACGGCTGGTAATCTTTCCTGAAGCTTTCTTT. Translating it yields CARPLRGYKRLVIFPEAFF.